The next 26 T cell receptor beta chains were all read from a single sample in a study of regulatory T cells in long-lasting Graves disease. Through Arm-PCR of CDR3 regions and iRepertoire HTBI primers, TCR beta libraries were built. One entry per CDR3 protein, called by TCRdb with MiXCR from the multiplex PCR reads. The sample includes approximately 470,000 distinct CDR3 sequences, 15% to 20% of them seen just once. Noted time point: newly diagnosed GD, antithyroid drugs for less than 3 months. The TCR library used RNA extracted from PBMCs. This sample also belongs to another study, concerning T cells in Graves' hyperthyroidism and ophthalmopathy.

The sequenced sample was peripheral blood mononuclear cells (PBMCs), obtained at new diagnosis, from a patient treated with antithyroid drugs. These receptors were taken from a middle-aged man with Graves disease.

This clonotype was seen at least ten times. CDR3: CASSPGRGMNTEAFF. The CDR3 DNA follows: TGCGCCAGCAGCCCTGGCAGGGGAATGAACACTGAAGCTTTCTTT. The V and J genes are TRBV5-1 and TRBJ1-1; D may be TRBD1 (6 bases). Trimming left V 4 bases short and J 0 bases short, with 13 bases between. The CDR3 is 15 residues long. Germline lookup yields CDR1 SGHRS and CDR2 YFSETQ.

This clonotype has more than one count but fewer than ten. V and J are TRBV20-1 and TRBJ2-3, with a tentative D call TRBD1 (5 bases). CDR3 length: 17 residues. CDR1 and CDR2 from the germline V gene are DFQATT and SNEGSKA (reference sequence). The V gene lost 3 bases and the J gene lost 4 bases, with 23 bases spanning the gap. CDR3 loop: CSASDIGVGAIADTQYF. Written as DNA, the CDR3 is TGCAGTGCTAGCGACATAGGGGTTGGGGCGATCGCAGATACGCAGTATTTT.

The chain employs TRBV20-1 and TRBJ2-3; 15 positions match TRBD2. Germline V gene sequence: CDR1 DFQATT, CDR2 SNEGSKA (reference sequence). CDR3 size: 15 residues. Losses at the gene ends were 7 bases for V and 2 bases for J; bases not matched to a gene: 4. DNA for the CDR3: TGCAGTGTCAGGACTAGCGGGAGGGCCACAGATACGCAGTATTTT. This gives the protein CSVRTSGRATDTQYF.

This clonotype was detected a few times. V and J are TRBV19 and TRBJ1-2, with TRBD1 as a possible D gene (5 bases). CDR3 length: 15 amino acids. V was pared by 5 bases and J by 4 bases, with 17 bases between. The germline V gene encodes CDR1 LNHDA and CDR2 SQIVND (reference sequence). CDR3 sequence: CASSVDRSSRYGYTF. The CDR3, as DNA: TGTGCCAGTAGTGTCGACAGATCGTCTCGCTATGGCTACACCTTC.

Remarks on this clonotype: A much larger clone lies a single base off, so this may be a read error. This chain joins TRBV9 and TRBJ2-3, with D perhaps TRBD1 or TRBD2 (5 bases each). The DNA end favors TRBJ2-1, so the J call may be wrong. This CDR3 is built from 12 residues. From germline, CDR1 is SGDLS and CDR2 YYNGEE. The CDR3: CASSPQGREQFF. The CDR3 coding sequence is TGTGCCAGCAGCCCGCAGGGACGGGAGCAGTTCTTC.

This clonotype was counted only a few times. The CDR3, as DNA: TGTGCCAGCAGCAGCCGGGACAGATATAATTCACCCCTCCACTTT. Protein product: CASSSRDRYNSPLHF. This chain links TRBV5-5 with TRBJ1-6; TRBD1 agrees at 7 bases. The CDR3 consists of 15 residues. Trimming cost V 4 bases and J 4 bases; bases outside gene matches: 5. The germline gives CDR1 SGHKS, CDR2 YYEKEE (reference sequence). Together with reference TRBV5-5 and TRBJ1-6, the CDR3 gives the full variable domain: DAGVTQSPTHLIKTRGQQVTLRCSPISGHKSVSWYQQVLGQGPQFIFQYYEKEERGRGNFPDRFSARQFPNYSSELNVNALLLGDSALYLCASSSRDRYNSPLHFGNGTRLTVT.

The table lists this clonotype with a few counts. V is TRBV14 and J is TRBJ2-7; D is possibly TRBD1 or TRBD2 (7 bases each). Trimming stripped 4 bases from V and 3 bases from J, with 13 bases between. Germline CDR1 SGHDN, CDR2 FVKESK. The CDR3 has 14 residues. CDR3 amino acids: CASSRGGQYYEQYF. For the CDR3, the DNA is TGTGCCAGCAGCCGGGGGGGACAGTACTACGAGCAGTACTTC.

To note about this clonotype: Compared with germline, one end of the junction differs, possibly owing to a read error. V and J are TRBV5-1 and TRBJ1-6; 9 positions match TRBD1. There are 15 residues in the CDR3. The germline gives CDR1 SGHRS, CDR2 YFSETQ. The CDR3 loop reads CASSLGGQGRSPPHF. The CDR3, as DNA: TGCGCCAGCAGCTTGGGGGGACAGGGCCGCTCACCCCCCCACTTT.

This clonotype was counted between two and nine times. The chain has TRBV6-1 and TRBJ1-3; 7 bases are shared with TRBD1. This CDR3 has 15 amino acids. After removal of 6 bases from V and 2 bases from J, the junction contained 7 bases not matched to a gene. Germline CDR1 and CDR2: MNHNS and SASEGT. In DNA form, the CDR3 reads TGTGCCAGCAGCGCCCCAGGGGGGCCTGGAAACACCATATATTTT. Amino acids: CASSAPGGPGNTIYF.

This clonotype has ten or more counts. The genes are TRBV11-2 and TRBJ1-6; D is perhaps TRBD1 (5 bases). V was clipped by 5 bases and J by 6 bases, with 14 bases between them. Germline loops: CDR1 SGHAT, CDR2 FQNNGV. The CDR3 is 15 amino acids. This chain's CDR3 is CASSEGAGSNSPLHF. The CDR3 DNA reads as TGTGCCAGCAGCGAAGGTGCAGGGAGTAATTCACCCCTCCACTTT.

In this sample, this clonotype turned up many times. The chain's CDR3 is CAWGRFGELFF. CDR3 coding DNA: TGTGCCTGGGGGAGATTCGGGGAGCTGTTTTTT. The chain links TRBV30 to TRBJ2-2; a possible D gene is TRBD2 (5 bases). Between the trimmed V and J ends, which lost 5 bases and 7 bases, there was a span of 8 bases. Germline V gives CDR1 GTSNPN, CDR2 SVGIG (reference sequence). The CDR3 covers 11 residues.

This clonotype was counted between two and nine times. The chain combines TRBV11-3 with TRBJ2-7; tentative D call: TRBD2 (6 bases). The CDR3 spans 16 residues. V lost 4 bases to trimming and J lost 2 bases, with 18 bases between them. Germline CDR1 reads SGHNT; CDR2 reads YENEEA. In DNA, the CDR3 is TGTGCCAGCAGCTCCGGAGGGTCTCTAGCGCCCTACGAGCAGTACTTC. This codes for CASSSGGSLAPYEQYF.

The V and J genes are TRBV29-1 and TRBJ2-1, with D maybe TRBD1 (5 bases). The CDR3 has 11 amino acids. With 6 bases removed from V and 8 bases from J, the gap between germline ends came to 11 bases. Looked up from germline, CDR1 is SQVTM and CDR2 is ANQGSEA. CDR3 DNA sequence: TGCAGCGTGGCCCAGGGTGATGAGCAGTTCTTC. It is translated as CSVAQGDEQFF.

This clonotype was recorded many times. The chain links TRBV7-9 to TRBJ1-1; D is unclear. CDR3 length: 13 residues. The V end was cut by 5 bases, the J end by 7 bases, with 14 bases between. Germline values: CDR1 SEHNR, CDR2 FQNEAQ (reference sequence). The CDR3 DNA reads TGTGCCAGCAGCATAGGGCGGTACGGTGAAGCTTTCTTT. This sequence encodes CASSIGRYGEAFF. Supplemented by reference TRBV7-9 and TRBJ1-1, the full variable domain reads DTGVSQNPRHKITKRGQNVTFRCDPISEHNRLYWYRQTLGQGPEFLTYFQNEAQLEKSRLLSDRFSAERPKGSFSTLEIQRTEQGDSAMYLCASSIGRYGEAFFGQGTRLTVV.

This clonotype was counted at least ten times. This chain uses TRBV12-3 or TRBV12-4 with TRBJ2-1; D remains unclear. Trimming removed 5 bases at V and 7 bases at J, with 9 bases between. CDR3 length equals 12 residues. The CDR3 protein is CASSARSNEQFF. DNA of the CDR3: TGTGCCAGCAGTGCTAGGTCTAATGAGCAGTTCTTC.

The V call is TRBV19, the J call TRBJ1-5; 7 bases line up with TRBD1. The CDR3 runs 15 residues. CDR1 LNHDA and CDR2 SQIVND come from the germline V gene (reference sequence). J gave up 4 bases and V 4 bases, and 7 bases lay outside the gene matches. CDR3 bases: TGTGCCAGTAGTACGCGAACAGGGGAAAATCAGCCCCAGCATTTT. The encoded protein is CASSTRTGENQPQHF.

Only a few counts were recorded for this clonotype. The chain has TRBV4-2 and TRBJ1-1, with unresolved D. Trimming cost V 0 bases and J 1 base, with 6 bases left between them. This CDR3 has 14 residues. The germline CDR1 and CDR2 sequences are LGHNA and YNFKEQ. Here the CDR3 DNA reads TGTGCCAGCAGCCAAGAATGGGGGAACACTGAAGCTTTCTTT. Encoded protein: CASSQEWGNTEAFF.

The chain recombines TRBV9 with TRBJ2-1; TRBD2 aligns across 9 bases. Germline-derived CDR1 and CDR2 are SGDLS and YYNGEE. The CDR3 is 14 amino acids. V lost 1 base and J lost 10; bases outside the gene matches: 6. This CDR3 reads CASSVSGRNDEQFF. CDR3 nucleotides: TGTGCCAGCAGCGTAAGCGGGAGGAACGACGAGCAGTTCTTC.

This clonotype was detected many times. V is TRBV18 and J is TRBJ2-7, with D maybe TRBD2 (5 bases). The CDR3 runs to 14 residues. CDR1 and CDR2 from the germline V gene are KGHSH and LQKENI. The V end lost 3 bases, the J end lost 5 bases, and 14 bases lay between the germline ends. This chain's CDR3 is CASSPRAFGHEQYF. In DNA, the CDR3 is TGTGCCAGCTCACCGAGGGCCTTCGGCCACGAGCAGTACTTC. Variable domain in full (rest from reference TRBV18 and TRBJ2-7): NAGVMQNPRHLVRRRGQEARLRCSPMKGHSHVYWYRQLPEEGLKFMVYLQKENIIDESGMPKERFSAEFPKEGPSILRIQQVVRGDSAAYFCASSPRAFGHEQYFGPGTRLTVT.

This clonotype was seen at least ten times. The germline gene is not matched at one end of the junction; a read error may be the cause. Written as DNA, the CDR3 is TGTGCCAGCAGTATTGGGACAGAAGCTTTCTTT. Its protein is CASSIGTEAFF. V usage is TRBV19 and J usage is TRBJ1-1; D is perhaps TRBD1 (6 bases). Germline values: CDR1 LNHDA, CDR2 SQIVND (reference sequence). The CDR3 is 11 residues long.

This clonotype was detected ten times or more. The J gene is TRBJ2-7, the V gene TRBV6-1; unclear D gene. Germline V gene lookup returns CDR1 MNHNS and CDR2 SASEGT. With 5 bases removed from V and 5 bases from J, the gap between germline ends came to 16 bases. The CDR3 totals 14 residues. CDR3 in amino acids: CASSPKTQHHEQYF. CDR3 DNA: TGTGCCAGCAGTCCCAAGACTCAACACCACGAGCAGTACTTC.

Concerning this clonotype: Just one base apart from a much larger clone, this may be a read error. The conserved closing phenylalanine or tryptophan is absent in this CDR3, likely reflecting a read error. The chain joins TRBV12-3 or TRBV12-4 to TRBJ2-2; no clear D gene. Trimming took 5 bases from V and 2 from J, leaving 12 bases between them. The CDR3 is 15 residues long. The CDR3 here is CASSRIRANTGELFS. DNA of the CDR3: TGTGCCAGCAGTCGAATCCGGGCCAACACCGGGGAGCTGTTTTCT.

This clonotype was recorded many times. The chain uses TRBV20-1 and TRBJ2-2; D remains unclear. Germline V CDR1 and CDR2: DFQATT, SNEGSKA (reference sequence). Trimming removed 0 bases at V and 3 bases at J, with 11 bases between. This CDR3 is 15 amino acids long. This chain's CDR3 is CSARDLRADTGELFF. CDR3 bases: TGCAGTGCTAGAGATTTACGGGCGGACACCGGGGAGCTGTTTTTT.

This clonotype was counted at least ten times. The chain combines TRBV5-1 with TRBJ2-7; 8 nucleotides match TRBD1. J was trimmed by 1 base and V by 5 bases; bases with no gene match: 5. Germline V CDR1 and CDR2: SGHRS, YFSETQ. The length of the CDR3 is 14 residues. The CDR3 region has the DNA TGCGCCAGCAGAATCAGGACAGGGTCCTACGAGCAGTACTTC. Translation: CASRIRTGSYEQYF.

This clonotype was counted at least ten times. CDR3 DNA: TGTGCCAGCAGTTTACCTAGCAGAAACACAGATACGCAGTATTTT. Residues: CASSLPSRNTDTQYF. The chain uses TRBV12-3 or TRBV12-4 and TRBJ2-3, with D tentatively TRBD2 (5 bases). V was shortened by 2 bases and J by 2 bases, with 11 bases between the two germline ends. The CDR3 is 15 amino acids.

This chain connects TRBV19 to TRBJ2-3, with 8 nucleotides matching TRBD1. The CDR3 is made up of 17 amino acids. CDR1 and CDR2 from the germline V gene are LNHDA and SQIVND (reference sequence). Trimming at V came to 3 bases and at J to 3 bases, leaving 11 bases not matched to a gene. CDR3 nucleotides: TGTGCCAGTAGTATTGAGTCGGGGACAGGAGCAACAGATACGCAGTATTTT. Amino acid sequence: CASSIESGTGATDTQYF.